This T cell receptor beta chain was identified in a study of blood T cell repertoires in COVID-19. About the study: Acute-phase and convalescent COVID-19 samples originated in the United States, Italy and Spain. PBMCs, B-cell-depleted T cells, or T cells provided the cDNA or gDNA that made up the material.

Authors' processing steps: From reference gene primer amplification, estimates of nucleated cell counts were derived. Profiled with immunoSEQ multiplex PCR; TCRdb holds only in-frame clones, not every one. The V and J calls and the clone size are those of that table, but D and trimming were determined from the DNA. The sample consists of 150,000 or so clones, about nine tenths of them appearing once. Trimming cost V 1 base and J 4 bases; bases outside gene matches: 4. Germline-derived CDR1 and CDR2 are PRHDT and FYEKMQ (reference sequence). This CDR3 has 14 residues. The chain joins TRBV13 to TRBJ2-7; 7 bases align to TRBD2. The specimen sequenced was peripheral blood. This receptor was taken from a man aged 25-40 years with COVID-19, enrolled during active disease. DNA of the CDR3: TGTGCCAGCAGCTTAGCCGGGGGGTCATACGAGCAGTACTTC. Translation: CASSLAGGSYEQYF.